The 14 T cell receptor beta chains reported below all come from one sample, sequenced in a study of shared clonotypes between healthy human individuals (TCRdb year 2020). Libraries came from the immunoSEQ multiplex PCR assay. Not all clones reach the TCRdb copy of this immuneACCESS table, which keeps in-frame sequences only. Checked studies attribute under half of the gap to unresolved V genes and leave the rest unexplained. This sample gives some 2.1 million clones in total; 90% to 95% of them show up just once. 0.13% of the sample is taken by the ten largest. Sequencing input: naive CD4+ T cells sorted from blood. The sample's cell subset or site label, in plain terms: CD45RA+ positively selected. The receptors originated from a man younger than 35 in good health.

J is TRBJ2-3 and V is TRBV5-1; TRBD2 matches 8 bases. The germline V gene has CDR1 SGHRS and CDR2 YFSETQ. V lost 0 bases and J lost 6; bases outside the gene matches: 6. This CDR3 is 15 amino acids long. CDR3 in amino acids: CASSLVAGSRDTQYF. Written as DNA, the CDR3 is TGCGCCAGCAGCTTGGTAGCGGGAAGTCGTGATACGCAGTATTTT.

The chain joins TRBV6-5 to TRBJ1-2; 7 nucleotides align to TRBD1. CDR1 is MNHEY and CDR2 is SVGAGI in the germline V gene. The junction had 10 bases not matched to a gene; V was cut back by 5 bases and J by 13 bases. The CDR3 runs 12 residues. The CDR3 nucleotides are TGTGCCAGCAGTCCGGGACAGTTCGCCTTCACCTTC. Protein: CASSPGQFAFTF.

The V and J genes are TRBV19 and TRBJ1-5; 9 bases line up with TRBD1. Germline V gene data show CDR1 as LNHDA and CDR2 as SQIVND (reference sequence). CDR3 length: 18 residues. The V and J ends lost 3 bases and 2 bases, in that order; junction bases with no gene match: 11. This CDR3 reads CASSMRTGESIGNQPQHF. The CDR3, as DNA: TGTGCCAGTAGTATGCGGACAGGGGAGTCGATCGGCAATCAGCCCCAGCATTTT.

The CDR3 bases are TGCGCCAGCAGCTATGGCAGGACGAACACCGGGGAGCTGTTTTTT. Its protein is CASSYGRTNTGELFF. The chain is built from TRBV5-1 and TRBJ2-2; D is ambiguous. The CDR3 runs 15 residues. Trimming removed 3 bases from V and 0 bases from J, with 9 bases in between. From germline, CDR1 is SGHRS and CDR2 YFSETQ. The full variable domain, rest sourced from reference TRBV5-1 and TRBJ2-2, is KAGVTQTPRYLIKTRGQQVTLSCSPISGHRSVSWYQQTPGQGLQFLFEYFSETQRNKGNFPGRFSGRQFSNSRSEMNVSTLELGDSALYLCASSYGRTNTGELFFGEGSRLTVL.

The CDR3 DNA reads TGTGCCACCAGCAGAGCGGGCGGGAGGGGAGTTGAGACCCAGTACTTC. Its translation: CATSRAGGRGVETQYF. The chain combines TRBV15 with TRBJ2-5; 9 bases align to TRBD2. The V gene end was trimmed by 1 base and the J gene end by 5 bases; junction bases not matched to a gene: 8. Germline assignment: CDR1 LNHNV and CDR2 YYDKDF (reference sequence). The CDR3 consists of 16 residues.

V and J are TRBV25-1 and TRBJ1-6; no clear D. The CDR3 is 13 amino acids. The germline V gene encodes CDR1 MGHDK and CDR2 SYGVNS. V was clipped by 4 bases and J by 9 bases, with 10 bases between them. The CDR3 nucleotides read TGTGCCAGCAGTGGAAAATTTGGTTCACCCCTCCACTTT. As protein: CASSGKFGSPLHF.

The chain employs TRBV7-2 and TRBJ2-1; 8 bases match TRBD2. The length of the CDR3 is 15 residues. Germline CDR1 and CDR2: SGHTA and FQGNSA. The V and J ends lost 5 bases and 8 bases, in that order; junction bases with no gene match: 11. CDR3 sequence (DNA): TGTGCCAGCAGCGTTAGCGGGGCCTCTAGGGATGAGCAGTTCTTC. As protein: CASSVSGASRDEQFF.

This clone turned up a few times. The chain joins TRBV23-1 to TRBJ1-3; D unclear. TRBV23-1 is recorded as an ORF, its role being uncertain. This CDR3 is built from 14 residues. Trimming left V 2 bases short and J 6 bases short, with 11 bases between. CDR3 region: CASSQGCVKNTIYF. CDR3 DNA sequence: TGCGCCAGCAGTCAAGGGTGTGTGAAAAACACCATATATTTT.

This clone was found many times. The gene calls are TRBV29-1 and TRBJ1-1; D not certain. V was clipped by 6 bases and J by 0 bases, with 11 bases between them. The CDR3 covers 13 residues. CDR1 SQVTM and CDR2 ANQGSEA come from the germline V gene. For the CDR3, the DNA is TGCAGCGTCTCACGGGTCATGAACACTGAAGCTTTCTTT. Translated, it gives CSVSRVMNTEAFF.

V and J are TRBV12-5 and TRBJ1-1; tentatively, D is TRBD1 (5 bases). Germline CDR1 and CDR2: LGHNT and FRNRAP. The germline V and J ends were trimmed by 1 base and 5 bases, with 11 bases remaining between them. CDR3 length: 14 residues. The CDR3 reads CASGLATAGTEAFF. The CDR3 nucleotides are TGTGCTAGTGGTTTGGCCACAGCAGGGACTGAAGCTTTCTTT.

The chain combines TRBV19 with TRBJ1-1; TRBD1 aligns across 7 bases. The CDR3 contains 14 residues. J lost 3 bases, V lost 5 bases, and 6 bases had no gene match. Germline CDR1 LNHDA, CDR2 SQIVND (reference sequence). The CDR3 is CASSSTGVDTEAFF. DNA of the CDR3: TGTGCCAGTAGTTCAACAGGGGTTGACACTGAAGCTTTCTTT.

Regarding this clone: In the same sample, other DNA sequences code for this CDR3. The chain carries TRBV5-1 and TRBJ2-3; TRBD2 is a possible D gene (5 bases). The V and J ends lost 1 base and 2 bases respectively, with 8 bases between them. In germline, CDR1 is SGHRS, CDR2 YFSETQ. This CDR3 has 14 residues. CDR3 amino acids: CASSLTRFTDTQYF. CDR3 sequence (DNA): TGCGCCAGCAGCTTGACTAGATTCACAGATACGCAGTATTTT.

The CDR3 nucleotides read TGCGCCAGCACCCCAGGGCCCTCCTACGAGCAGTACTTC. This encodes CASTPGPSYEQYF. The chain is built from TRBV10-2 and TRBJ2-7; tentatively, D is TRBD1 (5 bases). Per germline, CDR1 WSHSY and CDR2 SAAADI. Trimming left V 7 bases short and J 0 bases short, with 10 bases between. The CDR3 has 13 residues.

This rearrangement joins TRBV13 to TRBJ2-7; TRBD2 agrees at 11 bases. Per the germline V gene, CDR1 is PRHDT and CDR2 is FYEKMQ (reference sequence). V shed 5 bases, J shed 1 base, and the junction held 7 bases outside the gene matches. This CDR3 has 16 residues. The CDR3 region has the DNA TGTGCCAGCAGCGGAATCGGACTAGCGGGTTCCTACGAGCAGTACTTC. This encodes CASSGIGLAGSYEQYF.